This entry lists 28 T cell receptor beta chains sequenced from one sample in a study of blood T cell repertoires in COVID-19. Here immunoSEQ multiplex PCR was the method, and the copy in TCRdb shows in-frame clones only, minus some. The repertoire holds tens of thousands of clones, about nine tenths seen once, with roughly an eighth in the top ten. Material: peripheral blood. The receptors derive from a human donor in a cohort sampled during active COVID-19.

This chain connects TRBV12-3 or TRBV12-4 to TRBJ1-2; maybe TRBD1 (5 bases). This CDR3 comprises 11 residues. V dropped 7 bases and J dropped 7 bases, with 10 bases sitting between them. The CDR3 DNA is TGTGCCAGCACTATAAGGGGTGGCTACACCTTC. Amino acid sequence: CASTIRGGYTF.

The V call is TRBV7-2, the J call TRBJ2-1, with D tentatively TRBD1 (5 bases). V was clipped by 0 bases and J by 6 bases, with 12 bases between them. Germline V CDR1 and CDR2: SGHTA, FQGNSA. This CDR3 has 15 amino acids. CDR3 sequence: CASSLALGQGNEQFF. As DNA, the CDR3 is TGTGCCAGCAGCTTAGCGCTGGGGCAGGGCAATGAGCAGTTCTTC.

The chain links TRBV5-1 to TRBJ2-1; 11 nucleotides align to TRBD1. V lost 10 bases to trimming and J lost 10 bases; unmatched junction nucleotides: 13. The CDR3 runs to 14 residues. Germline CDR1 SGHRS, CDR2 YFSETQ. CDR3 sequence (DNA): TGCGCCTCTTCCGGGACAGGGGGATCTCTGGAGCAGTTCTTC. This gives the protein CASSGTGGSLEQFF.

Only one count was recorded for this clone. The rearrangement uses TRBV19 and TRBJ1-1, with D unclear. The CDR3 loop spans 13 amino acids. Germline V CDR1 and CDR2: LNHDA, SQIVND (reference sequence). V was pared by 0 bases and J by 3 bases, with 5 bases between. CDR3 sequence reads: CASSIEEYTEAFF. The CDR3 nucleotides read TGTGCCAGTAGTATAGAAGAGTACACTGAAGCTTTCTTT.

The chain joins TRBV11-2 to TRBJ2-7; tentative D call: TRBD2 (6 bases). This CDR3 is built from 14 residues. Looked up from germline, CDR1 is SGHAT and CDR2 is FQNNGV. V was clipped by 5 bases and J by 3 bases, with 14 bases between them. CDR3 region: CASSPSPGDYEQYF. The CDR3, as DNA: TGTGCCAGCAGCCCGAGCCCGGGAGACTACGAGCAGTACTTC. Full variable domain (outside the CDR3, taken from reference TRBV11-2 and TRBJ2-7): EAGVAQSPRYKIIEKRQSVAFWCNPISGHATLYWYQQILGQGPKLLIQFQNNGVVDDSQLPKDRFSAERLKGVDSTLKIQPAKLEDSAVYLCASSPSPGDYEQYFGPGTRLTVT.

V usage is TRBV25-1 and J usage is TRBJ1-2; D is possibly TRBD1 (5 bases). V was shortened by 4 bases and J by 6 bases, with 18 bases between the two germline ends. The CDR3 length is 15 residues. From germline, CDR1 is MGHDK and CDR2 SYGVNS. The CDR3 coding sequence is TGTGCCAGCAGTGCAAGCGGGGCATTGATGGATGGCTACACCTTC. Its protein product is CASSASGALMDGYTF.

The rearrangement joins TRBV25-1 to TRBJ2-7, with a tentative D call TRBD2 (6 bases). Per germline, CDR1 MGHDK and CDR2 SYGVNS. This CDR3 is built from 18 residues. The ends were cut back, 1 base at V and 2 bases at J, with 21 bases in the middle. DNA of the CDR3: TGTGCCAGCAGTGAATCCGCCCCGGGACTGGACCCCACCTACGAGCAGTACTTC. Translated, it gives CASSESAPGLDPTYEQYF.

The chain combines TRBV5-6 with TRBJ1-2; perhaps TRBD1 as D (6 bases). Per the germline V gene, CDR1 is SGHDT and CDR2 is YYEEEE. This CDR3 contains 13 residues. V was shortened by 1 base and J by 8 bases, with 12 bases between the two germline ends. CDR3 DNA: TGTGCCAGCAGCTTGCCACAGGGCGGCGGCTACACCTTC. Its protein is CASSLPQGGGYTF.

The chain joins TRBV2 to TRBJ1-1, with D uncertain. CDR3 size: 14 residues. In germline, CDR1 is SNHLY, CDR2 FYNNEI. With 4 bases removed from V and 11 bases from J, the gap between germline ends came to 20 bases. CDR3 protein: CASSVDGRGGKAFF. CDR3 DNA sequence: TGTGCCAGCAGTGTCGACGGGAGAGGAGGGAAGGCTTTCTTT.

This clone was seen more than once but under ten times. The chain combines TRBV7-9 with TRBJ1-5; D is uncertain. Germline loops: CDR1 SEHNR, CDR2 FQNEAQ (reference sequence). This CDR3 has 12 amino acids. V lost 6 bases, J lost 8 bases, and 11 bases lay in between. The CDR3 region has the DNA TGTGCCAGCAGTCCCCCCGACAAGCCCCAGCATTTT. Its protein is CASSPPDKPQHF. Variable domain in full (rest from reference TRBV7-9 and TRBJ1-5): DTGVSQNPRHKITKRGQNVTFRCDPISEHNRLYWYRQTLGQGPEFLTYFQNEAQLEKSRLLSDRFSAERPKGSFSTLEIQRTEQGDSAMYLCASSPPDKPQHFGDGTRLSIL.

The rearrangement links TRBV5-1 to TRBJ1-6; 8 bases are shared with TRBD1. In germline, CDR1 is SGHRS, CDR2 YFSETQ. This CDR3 comprises 14 residues. V was pared by 4 bases and J by 9 bases, with 6 bases of the junction left unmatched. DNA for the CDR3: TGCGCCAGCAGCCAGGACAGGGCAACTTCACCCCTCCACTTT. It specifies CASSQDRATSPLHF. Looking up the rest from reference TRBV5-1 and TRBJ1-6 gives the full variable domain: KAGVTQTPRYLIKTRGQQVTLSCSPISGHRSVSWYQQTPGQGLQFLFEYFSETQRNKGNFPGRFSGRQFSNSRSEMNVSTLELGDSALYLCASSQDRATSPLHFGNGTRLTVT.

There are a few counts of this clone. The genes are TRBV30 and TRBJ1-2, with no clear D. Germline loops: CDR1 GTSNPN, CDR2 SVGIG (reference sequence). The CDR3 has 12 residues. Trimming removed 4 bases from V and 7 bases from J, with 13 bases in between. In nucleotides, the CDR3 is TGTGCCTGGAACCCCGGTCCTTCTGGCTACACCTTC. Translation gives CAWNPGPSGYTF.

The genes are TRBV4-3 and TRBJ2-2; 8 positions agree with TRBD1. In germline, CDR1 is LGHNA, CDR2 YSLEER. CDR3 length: 17 amino acids. The V gene end was trimmed by 1 base and the J gene end by 5 bases; junction bases not matched to a gene: 9. For the CDR3, the DNA is TGCGCCAGCAGCCAAGTCTTTCGCAGGGGGCAAACCGGGGAGCTGTTTTTT. Translation: CASSQVFRRGQTGELFF.

This clone was counted between two and nine times. The chain recombines TRBV6-5 with TRBJ1-1, with 7 bases matching TRBD1. Trimming at V came to 2 bases and at J to 0 bases, leaving 6 bases not matched to a gene. The length of the CDR3 is 16 residues. The germline CDR1 and CDR2 sequences are MNHEY and SVGAGI. The CDR3 sequence is CASSYVPGQLNTEAFF. CDR3 in DNA: TGTGCCAGCAGTTACGTACCGGGACAGCTGAACACTGAAGCTTTCTTT.

The chain employs TRBV3-1 (or the pseudogene TRBV3-2) and TRBJ2-3, with 8 nucleotides matching TRBD1. Germline V gene lookup returns CDR1 LGHDT and CDR2 YNNKEL (reference sequence). This CDR3 contains 15 residues. J was trimmed by 4 bases and V by 3 bases; bases with no gene match: 6. This chain's CDR3 is CASSQTGEWSDTQYF. CDR3 sequence (DNA): TGTGCCAGCAGCCAGACAGGGGAGTGGTCAGATACGCAGTATTTT.

The chain uses TRBV6-5 and TRBJ1-3; no reliable D call. Trimming cost V 5 bases and J 0 bases, with 8 bases left between them. Germline assignment: CDR1 MNHEY and CDR2 SVGAGI. This CDR3 is built from 14 residues. CDR3 amino acids: CASSLTYSGNTIYF. The CDR3 bases are TGTGCCAGCAGTCTCACTTACTCTGGAAACACCATATATTTT.

This chain connects TRBV6-2 or TRBV6-3 to TRBJ1-5, with 7 positions matching TRBD1. The J segment lost 1 base and the V segment lost 0 bases, leaving 3 bases of the junction unmatched. Germline CDR1 MNHEY, CDR2 SVGEGT. The CDR3 is made up of 16 amino acids. CDR3 nucleotides: TGTGCCAGCAGTTACTCAAGGGGGCAAAGCAATCAGCCCCAGCATTTT. Translation gives CASSYSRGQSNQPQHF.

The gene calls are TRBV3-1 (or the pseudogene TRBV3-2) and TRBJ2-7; D is ambiguous. Deletions cut 6 bases from V and 5 bases from J, with 14 bases between. Germline CDR1 reads LGHDT; CDR2 reads YNNKEL (reference sequence). The CDR3 spans 13 residues. CDR3 protein: CASSFGSRDEQYF. The CDR3 nucleotides are TGTGCCAGCAGTTTCGGGTCTCGGGACGAGCAGTACTTC.

The rearrangement joins TRBV19 to TRBJ1-1, with D possibly TRBD1 on 6 matching bases. Germline CDR1 is LNHDA and CDR2 is SQIVND (reference sequence). Deletions cut 5 bases from V and 4 bases from J, with 26 bases between. The CDR3 length is 18 residues. CDR3 sequence reads: CASSPQQGHWSGSTEAFF. The CDR3 DNA reads as TGTGCCAGTAGTCCCCAACAGGGCCACTGGAGCGGCTCCACTGAAGCTTTCTTT.

The gene calls are TRBV7-3 and TRBJ2-2; D uncertain. V lost 6 bases and J lost 1, with 15 bases in between. CDR1 is SGHTA and CDR2 is FQGTGA in the germline V gene. The CDR3 contains 16 residues. This CDR3 is CASRLGRHQNTGELFF. CDR3 in DNA: TGTGCCAGCAGGTTAGGGCGTCACCAGAACACCGGGGAGCTGTTTTTT.

CDR3 sequence reads: CAWSWGGRPYEQYF. The DNA of the CDR3 is TGTGCCTGGAGTTGGGGGGGCAGGCCCTACGAGCAGTACTTC. V and J are TRBV30 and TRBJ2-7, with D perhaps TRBD2 (7 bases). The CDR3 runs 14 residues. Looked up from germline, CDR1 is GTSNPN and CDR2 is SVGIG (reference sequence). V was trimmed by 2 bases and J by 2 bases, leaving 13 bases between them.

The V gene is TRBV6-4, the J gene TRBJ1-6; TRBD1 might be the D (5 bases). CDR1 and CDR2 (germline): MRHNA, SNTAGT. Trimming took off 2 bases at V and 9 bases at J, with 8 bases between the two ends. CDR3 length: 13 residues. The CDR3 reads CASSDRGGSPLHF. Written as DNA, the CDR3 is TGTGCCAGCAGTGACAGGGGAGGTTCACCCCTCCACTTT.

CDR3 DNA: TGTGCCAGCAGCCCGGGGGTGGAGACTGAAGCTTTCTTT. Amino acid sequence: CASSPGVETEAFF. The chain couples TRBV7-9 to TRBJ1-1; the D gene is possibly TRBD1 (5 bases). V was trimmed by 5 bases and J by 5 bases, leaving 12 bases between them. Germline V gene data show CDR1 as SEHNR and CDR2 as FQNEAQ (reference sequence). The CDR3 totals 13 residues.

This chain uses TRBV19 with TRBJ1-6; the match to TRBD1 covers 8 bases. With V trimmed by 1 base and J by 10 bases, 6 bases remained unmatched. Per germline, CDR1 LNHDA and CDR2 SQIVND (reference sequence). The CDR3 spans 15 residues. In DNA, the CDR3 is TGTGCCAGTAGTATAGCAGGACAGGGCAAATCACCCCTCCACTTT. This gives the protein CASSIAGQGKSPLHF.

For the CDR3, the DNA is TGTGCCAGCAGCTTAGCGCGGGTTGAGCAGTTCTTC. Protein: CASSLARVEQFF. The chain carries TRBV7-9 and TRBJ2-1; D possibly corresponds to TRBD2 (5 bases). The V gene's germline CDR1 is SEHNR and CDR2 FQNEAQ (reference sequence). The V gene lost 0 bases and the J gene lost 9 bases, with 6 bases spanning the gap. The CDR3 runs 12 residues.

This chain uses TRBV2 with TRBJ2-1, with 10 bases lining up with TRBD2. The trim removed 4 bases at V and 5 bases at J, leaving 5 bases unmatched. There are 15 residues in the CDR3. The germline gives CDR1 SNHLY, CDR2 FYNNEI. Written as DNA, the CDR3 is TGTGCCAGCAGTGGACGAGCGGGGGGGGACAATGAGCAGTTCTTC. This encodes CASSGRAGGDNEQFF.

This chain joins TRBV27 and TRBJ2-1, with 12 bases that match TRBD2. This CDR3 is built from 15 residues. V trimming: 2 bases; J trimming: 8 bases; junction bases outside the gene matches: 4. CDR1 and CDR2 from the germline V gene are MNHEY and SMNVEV (reference sequence). CDR3 in amino acids: CASSLTLAGGHEQFF. DNA of the CDR3: TGTGCCAGCAGTTTAACCCTAGCGGGGGGGCATGAGCAGTTCTTC.

The gene calls are TRBV6-6 and TRBJ1-6, with a weak D call TRBD1 (5 bases). The V gene's germline CDR1 is MNHNY and CDR2 SVGAGI (reference sequence). The CDR3 length is 15 residues. The V end lost 4 bases, the J end lost 7 bases, and 14 bases lay between the germline ends. CDR3 nucleotides: TGTGCCAGCAGTTCGCAGGGTAGCGGGAATTCACCCCTCCACTTT. Translation gives CASSSQGSGNSPLHF.